This T cell receptor (beta chain) is drawn from a study of CD8 T cells in Susac syndrome. Sequencing targeted TCR beta in T cells from blood (CD8+ and CD4+). FACS enriched CD8+ TEMRA cells, while bulk CD8+ and CD4+ were negatively isolated. The CDR3 is 13 amino acids. The V gene's germline CDR1 is ENHRY and CDR2 SYGVKD. V was clipped by 7 bases and J by 3 bases; unmatched bases: 3. With random hexamers, roughly 0.45 to 1 ug RNA was reverse transcribed. Across 54 Vbeta and 13 Jbeta, TCR beta CDR3 was amplified with immunoSEQ multiplex PCR. TCRdb reanalysed the immunoSEQ multiplex PCR reads using MiXCR and keeps one entry per CDR3 protein. The sample lists under 250,000 distinct CDR3 sequences, over 85% seen once, with around 0.072% in the top ten. A few counts support this clonotype.

This clonotype originated in a human donor with multiple sclerosis. J is TRBJ2-7 and V is TRBV10-3; 10 nucleotides agree with TRBD2. The sample comprised CD4+ T cells from PBMCs. The DNA of the CDR3 is TGTGCCATCATGGAGCGGGGGGGCTACGAGCAGTACTTC. Protein: CAIMERGGYEQYF.